Each of the 29 T cell receptor beta chains below was sequenced from the same sample in a study of blood T cells in healthy people across ages. The authors ran a second PCR of 7 to 11 cycles using a sample-barcoded 5' primer and a J-beta primer mix. TCRdb called the 5' RACE reads again in MiXCR, with one record for every CDR3 protein. The table includes roughly 2 million distinct CDR3 sequences, about 50% detected once. Input material: blood. These receptors were obtained from a woman aged 40 to 55 in good health.

This chain joins TRBV4-1 and TRBJ1-5, with TRBD1 identical over 8 bases. Trimming removed 4 bases from V and 2 bases from J; junction bases left unmatched: 10. Per the germline V gene, CDR1 is MGHRA and CDR2 is YSYEKL. The CDR3 extends over 17 amino acids. CDR3 in amino acids: CASSPSADRVRNQPQHF. The CDR3 region has the DNA TGCGCCAGCAGCCCGAGCGCGGACAGGGTACGCAATCAGCCCCAGCATTTT.

The rearrangement joins TRBV7-2 to TRBJ2-1; 12 bases are shared with TRBD2. Germline V gene data show CDR1 as SGHTA and CDR2 as FQGNSA. J gave up 1 base and V 2 bases, and 9 bases lay outside the gene matches. The CDR3 sequence is 19 residues long. In nucleotides, the CDR3 is TGTGCCAGCAGCTTAATGCCTAGCGGGGGGGGAAAGTCCTACAATGAGCAGTTCTTC. This encodes CASSLMPSGGGKSYNEQFF.

The chain has TRBV19 and TRBJ2-3, with 7 bases fitting TRBD1. This CDR3 is 15 amino acids long. The V and J ends lost 4 bases and 2 bases, in that order; junction bases with no gene match: 6. Per the germline V gene, CDR1 is LNHDA and CDR2 is SQIVND (reference sequence). In nucleotides, the CDR3 is TGTGCCAGTAGTACTTCCGGGACAGACACAGATACGCAGTATTTT. This codes for CASSTSGTDTDTQYF.

Details on this clonotype: The germline gene is not matched at one end of the junction; a read error may be the cause. This chain uses TRBV9 with TRBJ2-1, with D hard to call. The CDR3 is made up of 13 amino acids. Germline assignment: CDR1 SGDLS and CDR2 YYNGEE. Here the CDR3 DNA reads TGTACCAGCAGCTTAACGAGGTACAATGAGCAGTTCTTC. Encoded protein: CTSSLTRYNEQFF.

The V gene is TRBV7-9, the J gene TRBJ2-5, with 9 bases lining up with TRBD2. Germline values: CDR1 SEHNR, CDR2 FQNEAQ (reference sequence). Trimming took 4 bases from V and 11 from J; bases not matched to a gene: 14. The CDR3 loop spans 15 amino acids. CDR3 amino acids: CASSSTSGLSNEQYF. CDR3 DNA: TGTGCCAGCAGCTCGACTAGCGGTCTCTCGAATGAGCAGTACTTC.

The chain uses TRBV4-1 and TRBJ1-2, with unresolved D. This CDR3 spans 16 amino acids. V was pared by 2 bases and J by 4 bases, with 17 bases between. Per the germline V gene, CDR1 is MGHRA and CDR2 is YSYEKL. The CDR3 bases are TGCGCCAGCAGCCAAAGGGTAGCGGGAGTAGCCTATGGCTACACCTTC. Translation: CASSQRVAGVAYGYTF.

Comments on this clonotype: Compared with germline, one end of the junction differs, possibly owing to a read error. The V and J genes are TRBV6-5 and TRBJ1-5; TRBD1 might be the D (5 bases). Germline V CDR1 and CDR2: MNHEY, SVGAGI. The CDR3 totals 18 residues. Written as DNA, the CDR3 is TGTGCCAGCAGTTACAATGGAGGGAGGGACTCGCATAATCCGCCCCAGCATTTT. The encoded protein is CASSYNGGRDSHNPPQHF.

V and J are TRBV5-5 and TRBJ1-2; D gene unclear. V was trimmed by 1 base and J by 6 bases, leaving 10 bases between them. There are 13 residues in the CDR3. From germline, CDR1 is SGHKS and CDR2 YYEKEE (reference sequence). DNA of the CDR3: TGTGCCAGCAGCTTGTCGTTGAACCATGGCTACACCTTC. It specifies CASSLSLNHGYTF.

The gene calls are TRBV4-1 and TRBJ2-1; 11 bases line up with TRBD2. V gave up 4 bases and J gave up 9 bases; unmatched junction bases: 8. In germline, CDR1 is MGHRA, CDR2 YSYEKL. The CDR3 is 15 residues long. DNA of the CDR3: TGCGCCAGCAGCCTCCTTAGCGGGGGGGCGTCTGAGCAGTTCTTC. Residues: CASSLLSGGASEQFF.

This chain uses TRBV28 with TRBJ2-6, with 11 bases that match TRBD2. The germline gives CDR1 MDHEN, CDR2 SYDVKM. V shed 3 bases and J 0 bases; nucleotides not matched to a gene: 13. The length of the CDR3 is 21 residues. CDR3 amino acids: CASSFGPTSGGPPSGANVLTF. As DNA, the CDR3 is TGTGCCAGCAGTTTTGGCCCAACTAGCGGGGGACCCCCCTCTGGGGCCAACGTCCTGACTTTC.

The genes are TRBV27 and TRBJ2-1; maybe TRBD2 (6 bases). Per germline, CDR1 MNHEY and CDR2 SMNVEV (reference sequence). There are 15 residues in the CDR3. Trimming shortened V by 3 bases and J by 1 base, and 10 bases separated the two germline ends. The CDR3 reads CASSFPGTSYNEQFF. CDR3 DNA: TGTGCCAGCAGTTTCCCCGGGACTTCCTACAATGAGCAGTTCTTC.

A single count supports this clonotype. The chain is built from TRBV9 and TRBJ2-1, with D perhaps TRBD2 (7 bases). This CDR3 is 14 amino acids long. Trimming took 0 bases from V and 13 from J, leaving 17 bases between them. Germline CDR1 reads SGDLS; CDR2 reads YYNGEE. CDR3 in amino acids: CASSVAGGGETQFF. The CDR3 region has the DNA TGTGCCAGCAGCGTAGCGGGGGGCGGAGAGACCCAGTTCTTC.

This clonotype occurred a few times. The chain is built from TRBV6-2 or TRBV6-3 and TRBJ1-4, with 10 bases lining up with TRBD1. This CDR3 region has 15 residues. With 5 bases clipped from V and 6 bases from J, the junction kept 6 bases outside the gene matches. Germline V gene lookup returns CDR1 MNHEY and CDR2 SVGEGT. The chain's CDR3 is CASSQTGTGDEKLFF. In nucleotides, the CDR3 is TGTGCCAGCAGTCAAACCGGGACAGGGGATGAAAAACTGTTTTTT.

V gene TRBV15 combines with J gene TRBJ1-4; TRBD1 agrees at 8 bases. The ends lost 6 bases at V and 3 bases at J; junction bases unmatched: 3. This CDR3 is built from 14 residues. Germline assignment: CDR1 LNHNV and CDR2 YYDKDF (reference sequence). CDR3 DNA: TGTGCCACCAGTTTGGACAGGGCTAATGAAAAACTGTTTTTT. This codes for CATSLDRANEKLFF.

The gene calls are TRBV20-1 and TRBJ2-1; 8 bases line up with TRBD2. With 5 bases clipped from V and 4 bases from J, the junction kept 4 bases outside the gene matches. Germline CDR1 DFQATT, CDR2 SNEGSKA (reference sequence). The CDR3 loop spans 13 amino acids. In DNA, the CDR3 is TGCAGTGCTGACGGGGGGGGGTACAATGAGCAGTTCTTC. It is translated as CSADGGGYNEQFF.

The rearrangement links TRBV4-2 to TRBJ2-7; D uncertain. The J call is uncertain, as TRBJ2-5 better fits the DNA end. The germline gives CDR1 LGHNA, CDR2 YNFKEQ. The CDR3 has 12 amino acids. CDR3 DNA sequence: TGTGCCAGCCCAAGACCAAAAGAGACCCAGTACTTC. Translation: CASPRPKETQYF.

The CDR3, as DNA: TGCGCCAGCAGCCAAGAATCCAGGACTAGCGGGGGGGCCGACTCCTACAATGAGCAGTTCTTC. Its translation is CASSQESRTSGGADSYNEQFF. This sequence joins TRBV4-1 and TRBJ2-1, with TRBD2 identical over 15 bases. Losses at the gene ends were 0 bases for V and 0 bases for J; bases not matched to a gene: 9. Germline lookup yields CDR1 MGHRA and CDR2 YSYEKL. The CDR3 loop spans 21 amino acids.

This clonotype was found a few times. The chain joins TRBV6-2 or TRBV6-3 to TRBJ1-4; possible D gene TRBD1, 6 bases. The V gene lost 6 bases and the J gene lost 12 bases, with 14 bases spanning the gap. Germline V gene lookup returns CDR1 MNHEY and CDR2 SVGEGT. The CDR3 is made up of 12 amino acids. The CDR3 DNA reads TGTGCCAGCAGCCCCGGGACACAAGAACTGTTTTTT. This sequence encodes CASSPGTQELFF.

This clonotype was counted only a few times. CDR3 region: CASSEGGGDIQYF. The CDR3 nucleotides read TGTGCCAGCAGTGAGGGAGGGGGAGACATTCAGTACTTC. The chain recombines TRBV9 with TRBJ2-4, with D perhaps matching TRBD2 (7 bases). The V gene's germline CDR1 is SGDLS and CDR2 YYNGEE. The CDR3 consists of 13 residues. Deletions cut 5 bases from V and 8 bases from J, with 14 bases between.

This clonotype was seen more than once but under ten times. V gene TRBV7-2 combines with J gene TRBJ2-3; D is undetermined. Germline V gives CDR1 SGHTA, CDR2 FQGNSA. This CDR3 contains 13 residues. V lost 4 bases to trimming and J lost 9 bases, with 14 bases between them. In nucleotides, the CDR3 is TGTGCCAGCAGCTCGACTCTAGACGACACGCAGTATTTT. This sequence encodes CASSSTLDDTQYF.

The J gene is TRBJ2-1, the V gene TRBV4-3, with 7 bases matching TRBD2. Germline V gene data show CDR1 as LGHNA and CDR2 as YSLEER. V dropped 3 bases and J dropped 6; count of bases not matched to a gene: 5. This CDR3 is built from 14 residues. DNA of the CDR3: TGCGCCAGCAGCCATCGAGCGGGGTTCAATGAGCAGTTCTTC. As protein: CASSHRAGFNEQFF.

This rearrangement joins TRBV19 to TRBJ1-5, with D hard to call. V was shortened by 5 bases and J by 4 bases, with 15 bases between the two germline ends. The germline V gene has CDR1 LNHDA and CDR2 SQIVND (reference sequence). This CDR3 has 15 residues. CDR3 protein: CASSSWGIGNQPQHF. Here the CDR3 DNA reads TGTGCCAGTAGTTCCTGGGGTATTGGGAATCAGCCCCAGCATTTT.

The sample holds a few counts of this clonotype. The chain carries TRBV12-3 or TRBV12-4 and TRBJ2-1; D gene uncertain. V lost 3 bases and J 0 bases, leaving 15 bases between the germline ends. The CDR3 sequence is 17 residues long. The DNA for the CDR3 is TGTGCCAGCAGTTTCCCCGCTATTCTTCTCTCCTACAATGAGCAGTTCTTC. It codes for CASSFPAILLSYNEQFF.

This clonotype appeared a few times. V is TRBV14 and J is TRBJ2-4; D is uncertain. The CDR3 loop spans 12 amino acids. Germline V lookup: CDR1 SGHDN, CDR2 FVKESK. The V end lost 3 bases, the J end lost 7 bases, and 7 bases lay between the germline ends. The CDR3 DNA reads as TGTGCCAGCAGCCACATGGGGAACATTCAGTACTTC. Translating it yields CASSHMGNIQYF.

Concerning this clonotype: A much larger clone is a single base away; this may be a read error. This chain uses TRBV29-1 with TRBJ2-7; D unresolved. The J call may be mistaken, given a closer DNA end match to TRBJ2-5. The CDR3 runs to 15 residues. CDR1 is SQVTM, CDR2 ANQGSEA, per germline. The DNA for the CDR3 is TGCAGCGTTGGGACCCTACAAACTTGCCAAGAGACCCAGTACTTC. The encoded protein is CSVGTLQTCQETQYF.

The chain is built from TRBV27 and TRBJ1-2; 8 nucleotides agree with TRBD1. With V trimmed by 6 bases and J by 6 bases, 6 bases remained unmatched. The V gene's germline CDR1 is MNHEY and CDR2 SMNVEV (reference sequence). The CDR3 has 13 amino acids. CDR3 bases: TGTGCCAGCAGCCGGACAGGGAGAAATGGCTACACCTTC. It is translated as CASSRTGRNGYTF.

The chain couples TRBV6-5 to TRBJ2-7; D perhaps matches TRBD2 (5 bases). This CDR3 comprises 12 residues. The germline V gene has CDR1 MNHEY and CDR2 SVGAGI. The ends were cut back, 2 bases at V and 3 bases at J, with 5 bases in the middle. CDR3 bases: TGTGCCAGCAGTTACGACTACTACGAGCAGTACTTC. Protein: CASSYDYYEQYF.

The rearrangement uses TRBV27 and TRBJ1-2; the D is unclear. CDR1 MNHEY and CDR2 SMNVEV come from the germline V gene (reference sequence). Trimming took off 3 bases at V and 6 bases at J, with 11 bases between the two ends. This CDR3 is built from 13 residues. The CDR3 region has the DNA TGTGCCAGCAGTTTTAACGGAGGGAATGGCTACACCTTC. Its protein product is CASSFNGGNGYTF.

To note about this clonotype: A junction end diverges from the germline sequence, so it may reflect a read error. The chain carries TRBV7-3 and TRBJ1-1; tentatively, D is TRBD1 (6 bases). CDR3 size: 13 residues. Germline-derived CDR1 and CDR2 are SGHTA and FQGTGA. DNA for the CDR3: TGTGCTAGCAGCCTCTCACCGGGGGGGCAAGCTTTCTTT. This gives the protein CASSLSPGGQAFF.